This passage covers 19 T cell receptor beta chains from one sample sequenced in a study of blood T cell repertoires in COVID-19 (TCRdb year 2020). The library was generated by the immunoSEQ multiplex PCR assay. In its TCRdb copy, this immuneACCESS table keeps in-frame sequences only and misses some clones. Where compared with another copy, unresolved V genes explain less than half of these, and the others have no known cause. This sample has some 220,000 clones in its table, and about 90% of those were observed once. The ten largest clones capture roughly 12% of the sample. Specimen: peripheral blood. These TCRs come from a woman between 18 and 29 years old who had recovered from COVID-19.

The genes are TRBV3-1 (or the pseudogene TRBV3-2) and TRBJ2-7, with D maybe TRBD1 (6 bases). The CDR3 loop spans 13 amino acids. V was clipped by 4 bases and J by 0 bases, with 7 bases between them. Germline CDR1 and CDR2: LGHDT and YNNKEL (reference sequence). CDR3 DNA: TGTGCCAGCAGCCCGGGACACTCCTACGAGCAGTACTTC. It is translated as CASSPGHSYEQYF.

The chain is built from TRBV10-3 and TRBJ2-7, with D uncertain. V lost 0 bases, J lost 4 bases, and 4 bases lay in between. The CDR3 consists of 12 residues. CDR1 ENHRY and CDR2 SYGVKD come from the germline V gene. The CDR3 here is CAISESQYEQYF. The CDR3 DNA is TGTGCCATCAGTGAGTCCCAGTACGAGCAGTACTTC.

This clone was detected only once. V usage is TRBV6-1 and J usage is TRBJ1-5; the D is unclear. The length of the CDR3 is 14 residues. Trimming removed 1 base at V and 1 base at J, with 5 bases between. Germline lookup yields CDR1 MNHNS and CDR2 SASEGT. CDR3 loop: CASSEVQSNQPQHF. CDR3 coding DNA: TGTGCCAGCAGTGAAGTACAGAGCAATCAGCCCCAGCATTTT.

A note on this clone: An end of the junction does not agree with germline; a read error may underlie this. The chain combines TRBV7-9 with TRBJ2-1, with TRBD2 identical over 9 bases. The CDR3 is made up of 18 amino acids. The germline gives CDR1 SEHNR, CDR2 FQNEAQ (reference sequence). The CDR3 here is CASSLGYLAGPSDNEQFF. The CDR3 nucleotides are TGTGCCAGCAGCTTAGGTTATCTAGCGGGACCCTCCGACAATGAGCAGTTCTTC.

V and J are TRBV6-5 and TRBJ2-3; possible D gene TRBD2, 6 bases. This CDR3 is 16 amino acids long. The V gene's germline CDR1 is MNHEY and CDR2 SVGAGI. Trimming removed 2 bases at V and 1 base at J, with 13 bases between. CDR3 coding DNA: TGTGCCAGCAGTTACGGTCGGAGGGCCGGCACAGATACGCAGTATTTT. Amino acid sequence: CASSYGRRAGTDTQYF.

The chain carries TRBV6-5 and TRBJ2-7; 8 nucleotides align to TRBD2. V lost 2 bases, J lost 1 base, and 4 bases stayed unmatched. This CDR3 region has 15 residues. CDR1 and CDR2 from the germline V gene are MNHEY and SVGAGI. The CDR3 nucleotides read TGTGCCAGCAGTTACGAGACTAGCGCTTCCTACGAGCAGTACTTC. This gives the protein CASSYETSASYEQYF.

CDR3 protein: CASSEQGAITDTQYF. CDR3 sequence (DNA): TGCGCCAGCAGTGAACAGGGGGCGATCACAGATACGCAGTATTTT. The chain uses TRBV10-2 and TRBJ2-3; 9 bases fit TRBD1. The germline CDR1 and CDR2 sequences are WSHSY and SAAADI. The CDR3 spans 15 residues. V shed 3 bases and J 2 bases; nucleotides not matched to a gene: 3.

CDR3 DNA sequence: TGTGCCAGCAGTTTCGACAGGGGTGAGACCCAGTACTTC. Its translation is CASSFDRGETQYF. This chain joins TRBV12-3 or TRBV12-4 and TRBJ2-5, with 8 bases that match TRBD1. The V segment lost 3 bases and the J segment 5 bases; nucleotides outside the gene matches: 2. The CDR3 spans 13 residues.

The rearrangement uses TRBV6-5 and TRBJ1-2; no definite D call. V dropped 2 bases and J dropped 2 bases, with 6 bases sitting between them. Germline lookup yields CDR1 MNHEY and CDR2 SVGAGI. The CDR3 sequence is 13 residues long. The CDR3 loop is CASSYESNYGYTF. The CDR3 bases are TGTGCCAGCAGTTACGAGTCAAACTATGGCTACACCTTC.

V is TRBV21-1 and J is TRBJ2-1; TRBD2 was called by the table and not checked on the DNA. TRBV21-1 has pseudogene status. This CDR3 is 12 amino acids long. The chain's CDR3 is CASPRRSNEQFF. The CDR3 nucleotides are TGTGCCAGCCCGAGGAGGTCCAATGAGCAGTTCTTC.

This clone has just one count. The CDR3 nucleotides are TGCGCCAGCAGTCAAAGGGGGCAAGGGTCCCCTAATTCACCCCTCCACTTT. Encoded protein: CASSQRGQGSPNSPLHF. The chain is built from TRBV23-1 and TRBJ1-6; 7 bases align to TRBD1. TRBV23-1 is reported as an ORF; its role is uncertain. CDR3 size: 17 residues. Trimming cost V 2 bases and J 6 bases; bases outside gene matches: 10.

The CDR3 sequence: CASSEDTGSTEAFF. The CDR3 nucleotides read TGTGCCAGTAGTGAGGATACAGGGTCAACTGAAGCTTTCTTT. The chain has TRBV19 and TRBJ1-1; tentative D call: TRBD1 (6 bases). V was cut by 5 bases and J by 5 bases, with 15 bases left in between. Germline CDR1 is LNHDA and CDR2 is SQIVND (reference sequence). The CDR3 spans 14 residues.

A few counts support this clone. This sequence joins TRBV9 and TRBJ2-7; D possibly corresponds to TRBD1 (6 bases). CDR3 length: 11 residues. Germline V CDR1 and CDR2: SGDLS, YYNGEE. The germline V and J ends were trimmed by 3 bases and 7 bases, with 8 bases remaining between them. The CDR3 DNA reads TGTGCCAGCAGCGCAGGGGAGGAGCAGTACTTC. It translates to CASSAGEEQYF.

This chain uses TRBV2 with TRBJ2-4; TRBD2 is a possible D gene (5 bases). In germline, CDR1 is SNHLY, CDR2 FYNNEI. The length of the CDR3 is 13 residues. V lost 4 bases to trimming and J lost 11 bases, with 15 bases between them. The CDR3 reads CASSVFSPGVQYF. The CDR3 nucleotides are TGTGCCAGCAGTGTCTTCAGCCCCGGGGTTCAGTACTTC.

The J gene is TRBJ2-1, the V gene TRBV29-1; 9 bases line up with TRBD2. The V gene end was trimmed by 8 bases and the J gene end by 4 bases; junction bases not matched to a gene: 6. The CDR3 consists of 13 residues. CDR1 and CDR2 from the germline V gene are SQVTM and ANQGSEA. The CDR3 here is CSFGLAFYNEQFF. The DNA for the CDR3 is TGCAGCTTTGGACTAGCGTTTTACAATGAGCAGTTCTTC.

The chain joins TRBV4-1 to TRBJ1-5; no clear D gene. Germline V gives CDR1 MGHRA, CDR2 YSYEKL. This CDR3 region has 14 residues. The ends were cut back, 4 bases at V and 4 bases at J, with 11 bases in the middle. The CDR3 loop is CASSLAGLNQPQHF. The CDR3 nucleotides are TGCGCCAGCAGCCTGGCGGGGTTGAATCAGCCCCAGCATTTT.

The chain employs TRBV25-1 and TRBJ1-5; D remains unclear. This CDR3 is built from 16 residues. Germline V CDR1 and CDR2: MGHDK, SYGVNS. The ends were cut back, 5 bases at V and 0 bases at J, with 14 bases in the middle. DNA of the CDR3: TGTGCCAGCAGTCCTCTCAATGGCGGTAGCAATCAGCCCCAGCATTTT. Protein product: CASSPLNGGSNQPQHF.

This chain joins TRBV20-1 and TRBJ1-4; D remains unclear. From germline, CDR1 is DFQATT and CDR2 SNEGSKA (reference sequence). This CDR3 is built from 13 residues. Trimming shortened V by 3 bases and J by 8 bases, and 13 bases separated the two germline ends. The CDR3 sequence is CSASSRVGEKLFF. CDR3 sequence (DNA): TGCAGTGCTAGTAGCCGGGTTGGGGAAAAACTGTTTTTT.

V and J are TRBV6-6 and TRBJ2-7; TRBD2 matches at 7 bases. V shed 7 bases, J shed 0 bases, and the junction held 6 bases outside the gene matches. The CDR3 runs to 14 residues. In germline, CDR1 is MNHNY, CDR2 SVGAGI (reference sequence). CDR3: CASIKGRGSYEQYF. The CDR3 DNA reads as TGTGCCAGCATTAAGGGGAGGGGCTCCTACGAGCAGTACTTC.